This entry lists 22 T cell receptor beta chains sequenced from one sample in a study of cytomegalovirus exposure and HLA in healthy donors. PCR employed 60 Vbeta and 13 Jbeta primers. Assay used: immunoSEQ multiplex PCR; TCRdb lists only in-frame clones, some missing. The sample records about 120,000 clones, 55% to 65% being singletons. Sequenced sample: PBMCs. The receptors were sampled from a middle-aged man in good health and CMV-seropositive.

The chain combines TRBV11-3 with TRBJ1-4; tentatively, D is TRBD1 (6 bases). V lost 5 bases and J 4 bases, leaving 20 bases between the germline ends. Germline loops: CDR1 SGHNT, CDR2 YENEEA. This CDR3 has 17 amino acids. CDR3 amino acids: CASSTPHFRGRNEKLFF. CDR3 bases: TGTGCCAGCAGCACCCCCCACTTCAGGGGCCGTAATGAAAAACTGTTTTTT.

In regard to this clone: The sample carries other DNA sequences with the same CDR3. V and J are TRBV7-9 and TRBJ1-3; D possibly corresponds to TRBD1 (5 bases). The CDR3 runs to 14 residues. CDR1 and CDR2 (germline): SEHNR, FQNEAQ (reference sequence). The germline V and J ends were trimmed by 2 bases and 2 bases, with 7 bases remaining between them. CDR3 in DNA: TGTGCCAGCAGCTTAACAGGCGCTGGAAACACCATATATTTT. It yields the protein CASSLTGAGNTIYF.

The V gene is TRBV9, the J gene TRBJ2-1, with 8 bases identical to TRBD2. The germline CDR1 and CDR2 sequences are SGDLS and YYNGEE. The J segment lost 2 bases and the V segment lost 4 bases, leaving 11 bases of the junction unmatched. This CDR3 region has 17 residues. The CDR3 region has the DNA TGTGCCAGCAGCACTACCCCACCGGGACTAGCCTACAATGAGCAGTTCTTC. It codes for CASSTTPPGLAYNEQFF.

The genes are TRBV5-6 and TRBJ2-5, with D perhaps matching TRBD1 (5 bases). V lost 0 bases to trimming and J lost 4 bases, with 13 bases between them. This CDR3 is built from 15 residues. CDR1 SGHDT and CDR2 YYEEEE come from the germline V gene. In DNA form, the CDR3 reads TGTGCCAGCAGCTTGGCAGGGTTGCCTGGAGAGACCCAGTACTTC. Translation: CASSLAGLPGETQYF.

The rearrangement joins TRBV5-6 to TRBJ1-2, with a weak D call TRBD1 (6 bases). Germline CDR1 SGHDT, CDR2 YYEEEE. The CDR3 totals 12 residues. The germline V and J ends were trimmed by 6 bases and 7 bases, with 13 bases remaining between them. CDR3 sequence reads: CASTPAGAGYTF. In nucleotides, the CDR3 is TGTGCCAGCACTCCGGCAGGGGCTGGCTACACCTTC.

With respect to this clone: One end of the junction does not line up with germline, which may come from a read error. The chain employs TRBV7-7 and TRBJ2-3, with 9 bases fitting TRBD2. Germline loops: CDR1 SSHAT, CDR2 FNYEAQ (reference sequence). The CDR3 loop spans 16 amino acids. CDR3 DNA: TGTGCTAGCAGCTATTCGACTAGCGGCTACACAGATACGCAGTATTTT. Its translation is CASSYSTSGYTDTQYF.

This chain connects TRBV5-1 to TRBJ2-3; 7 positions match TRBD2. In germline, CDR1 is SGHRS, CDR2 YFSETQ. This CDR3 spans 15 amino acids. Germline trimming cut 0 bases from V and 3 bases from J; bases unmatched to any gene: 4. The CDR3 region has the DNA TGCGCCAGCAGCTTGGGTGGGAGGGAGACAGATACGCAGTATTTT. It translates to CASSLGGRETDTQYF.

This clone is a singleton in its sample. The chain couples TRBV9 to TRBJ2-2; 10 bases align to TRBD2. The CDR3 runs 15 residues. The ends lost 2 bases at V and 5 bases at J; junction bases unmatched: 3. Looked up from germline, CDR1 is SGDLS and CDR2 is YYNGEE. CDR3 sequence reads: CASSVKAGGTGELFF. The CDR3 nucleotides are TGTGCCAGCAGCGTGAAAGCGGGGGGGACCGGGGAGCTGTTTTTT.

This chain uses TRBV5-1 with TRBJ2-5; 7 nucleotides agree with TRBD1. Trimming cost V 0 bases and J 5 bases; bases outside gene matches: 7. The length of the CDR3 is 15 residues. Germline-derived CDR1 and CDR2 are SGHRS and YFSETQ. The CDR3: CASSLGGRGTETQYF. In nucleotides, the CDR3 is TGCGCCAGCAGCTTGGGGGGCAGGGGGACGGAGACCCAGTACTTC.

This chain's CDR3 is CASSPQGSRETQYF. CDR3 DNA: TGTGCCAGCAGCCCCCAGGGGAGTCGAGAGACCCAGTACTTC. The V and J genes are TRBV7-3 and TRBJ2-5, with D possibly TRBD1 on 6 matching bases. This CDR3 comprises 14 residues. V gave up 5 bases and J gave up 4 bases, with 14 bases separating them. The germline V gene encodes CDR1 SGHTA and CDR2 FQGTGA.

This rearrangement joins TRBV30 to TRBJ2-7, with TRBD1 matching over 7 bases. The germline gives CDR1 GTSNPN, CDR2 SVGIG (reference sequence). V lost 8 bases, J lost 0 bases, and 4 bases stayed unmatched. The CDR3 contains 12 residues. For the CDR3, the DNA is TGTGCCGTAAGACAGGGCTCCTACGAGCAGTACTTC. Residues: CAVRQGSYEQYF. Variable domain in full (rest from reference TRBV30 and TRBJ2-7): SQTIHQWPATLVQPVGSPLSLECTVEGTSNPNLYWYRQAAGRGLQLLFYSVGIGQISSEVPQNLSASRPQDRQFILSSKKLLLSDSGFYLCAVRQGSYEQYFGPGTRLTVT.

This chain links TRBV2 with TRBJ1-1, with a possible D match to TRBD1 (5 bases). This CDR3 has 12 residues. Trimming shortened V by 6 bases and J by 7 bases, and 12 bases separated the two germline ends. The V gene's germline CDR1 is SNHLY and CDR2 FYNNEI. The CDR3, as DNA: TGTGCCAGCAGGCCAAACAGGTATGAAGCTTTCTTT. It codes for CASRPNRYEAFF.

V gene TRBV19 combines with J gene TRBJ2-1; TRBD2 matches 11 bases. The CDR3 contains 15 residues. Losses at the gene ends were 4 bases for V and 12 bases for J; bases not matched to a gene: 11. Germline CDR1 and CDR2: LNHDA and SQIVND (reference sequence). The CDR3 spells CASSTGTSGSNPQFF. Here the CDR3 DNA reads TGTGCCAGTAGTACTGGGACTAGCGGATCCAATCCGCAGTTCTTC.

The chain couples TRBV18 to TRBJ2-2, with 7 bases fitting TRBD1. Germline CDR1 is KGHSH and CDR2 is LQKENI. There are 16 residues in the CDR3. V was clipped by 3 bases and J by 2 bases; unmatched bases: 6. The CDR3 coding sequence is TGTGCCAGCTCACCGCCGGGACAGATAAACACCGGGGAGCTGTTTTTT. It translates to CASSPPGQINTGELFF.

The chain joins TRBV6-5 to TRBJ2-2; 9 bases line up with TRBD1. V lost 5 bases, J lost 1 base, and 2 bases stayed unmatched. Germline assignment: CDR1 MNHEY and CDR2 SVGAGI. The CDR3 is 15 amino acids. CDR3 nucleotides: TGTGCCAGCAGTGGGACAGGGAGGAACACCGGGGAGCTGTTTTTT. Translated, it gives CASSGTGRNTGELFF.

CDR3 protein: CASSEGYSGRAGETQYF. In nucleotides, the CDR3 is TGTGCCAGCAGTGAAGGTTATAGCGGGAGGGCCGGGGAGACCCAGTACTTC. The V gene is TRBV6-1, the J gene TRBJ2-5, with TRBD2 matching over 11 bases. The junction had 9 bases not matched to a gene; V was cut back by 1 base and J by 5 bases. Germline V CDR1 and CDR2: MNHNS, SASEGT. The CDR3 runs to 17 residues.

This clone was seen only a few times. The V call is TRBV6-5, the J call TRBJ2-4; TRBD1 matches at 10 bases. Unmatched junction bases numbered 1, after V lost 5 bases and J lost 6 bases. This CDR3 is built from 13 residues. Germline values: CDR1 MNHEY, CDR2 SVGAGI. The CDR3 protein is CASSRTGGNIQYF. The CDR3 DNA follows: TGTGCCAGCAGTCGGACAGGGGGAAACATTCAGTACTTC.

This clone showed up just a few times. The chain is built from TRBV10-3 and TRBJ1-1; no clear D gene. This CDR3 contains 12 residues. V was clipped by 8 bases and J by 5 bases, with 12 bases between them. The germline V gene has CDR1 ENHRY and CDR2 SYGVKD. Written as DNA, the CDR3 is TGTGCCATCTCTAACGAGGAAACTGAAGCTTTCTTT. Its translation: CAISNEETEAFF.

The chain recombines TRBV5-3 with TRBJ1-5; 9 positions match TRBD1. TRBV5-3 is given ORF status, its function remaining uncertain. V dropped 2 bases and J dropped 1; count of bases not matched to a gene: 4. The CDR3 loop spans 16 amino acids. The CDR3 nucleotides read TGTGCCAGAAGCTTTATAACAGGGGGCAGCAATCAGCCCCAGCATTTT. Encoded protein: CARSFITGGSNQPQHF.

There are a few counts of this clone. The chain carries TRBV6-6 and TRBJ2-2; TRBD1 matches 10 bases. The CDR3 has 14 amino acids. Germline trimming cut 7 bases from V and 6 bases from J; bases unmatched to any gene: 5. Germline values: CDR1 MNHNY, CDR2 SVGAGI (reference sequence). CDR3 DNA: TGTGCCAGCAATCGGGACAGGGGCGCCGGGGAGCTGTTTTTT. Its protein is CASNRDRGAGELFF.

The rearrangement joins TRBV5-5 to TRBJ1-1; D is undetermined. The CDR3 covers 13 residues. Germline V lookup: CDR1 SGHKS, CDR2 YYEKEE (reference sequence). V lost 4 bases to trimming and J lost 1 base, with 8 bases between them. The CDR3 sequence is CASSADWNTEAFF. The CDR3 DNA reads as TGTGCCAGCAGCGCCGACTGGAACACTGAAGCTTTCTTT.

This sequence joins TRBV28 and TRBJ2-3; a weak D match, TRBD2 (5 bases). The CDR3 length is 12 residues. Germline V CDR1 and CDR2: MDHEN, SYDVKM. The ends were cut back, 5 bases at V and 5 bases at J, with 8 bases in the middle. CDR3 nucleotides: TGTGCCAGCAGTGCGAGGGTAGATACGCAGTATTTT. It codes for CASSARVDTQYF.